This entry features one T cell receptor beta chain sequence. Its antigen is currently not known. No per-base quality is available; no much larger clone lies one base away. From its cysteine to its phenylalanine, the CDR3 spans 12 amino acids. Only CDR3 DNA is held: 36 bases, read in frame from base 1. CDR1 is given as PRHDT and CDR2 as FYEKMQ, both from the germline V gene (reference sequence). V drops 5 bases and J drops 5 bases, leaving 9 bases in between. The sample is drawn from a study of blood T cell repertoires in COVID-19 (dated by TCRdb to the early 2020s). About the investigation overall: The collaborator samples originated in the United States, Italy and Spain and spanned the acute and convalescent phases of COVID-19. The material from the prospective study consisted of cDNA or gDNA derived from T cells, B-cell-depleted T cells, or PBMCs. Subjects who had been exposed to COVID-19, were actively infected with it, or had recovered from it provided the deeply sampled blood TCRbeta repertoires that made up the dataset. A freely available public database, intended as a resource for researchers studying the immune response to SARS-CoV-2, is where the repertoires were released. Samples came from the ongoing ImmuneRACE study (first 160 participants) plus 1,254 subjects from 6 global collaborators. Sample metadata almost always included a de-identified subject ID, COVID-19 status, age in years and sex. Where available, HLA class I and class II types were obtained from metadata supplied by the sample provider rather than from assay-based typing. Summary of the overall study and its limitations: The amount of clinical and demographic metadata varied by source and participant and was provided uncurated.

TCRbeta CDR3 regions were amplified from genomic DNA using the immunoSEQ Assay, a bias-controlled multiplex PCR. The authors' analysis ran thus. Nucleated cell counts per sample were estimated from amplification of reference gene primers within the assay. To quantify the absolute abundance of each unique TCRbeta CDR3 rearrangement, sequence reads were collapsed and filtered. For each sample, productive Simpson clonality was calculated as the square root of Simpson's diversity index across productive rearrangements. TCRdb obtained this table from immuneACCESS and retained in-frame rearrangements with V and J assigned. These tables miss some clones; where compared with another copy, unresolved V genes account for less than half of the shortfall, and the remainder is unexplained. The V and J calls and clone size were taken over from that table, and D and trimming were inferred from the DNA. The sample table holds 160,000 or so clones, of which 80% to 90% were seen once. About 1.4% of the sample comes from the top ten.

Collaborating institutions collected whole blood in K2EDTA tubes following their own protocols. For TCRbeta analysis, collaborator samples were shipped as frozen whole blood, as isolated PBMCs, or as DNA extracted from either sample type. The rearrangement joined TRBV13 to TRBJ1-2; TRBD1 is possibly the D segment (5 matching bases). The receptor was isolated from a woman aged 50 to 65 with acute or convalescent COVID-19. The sequenced sample was peripheral blood. The CDR3 protein: CASSIPGYGYTF. In nucleotide form, the sequence is TGTGCCAGCAGCATCCCAGGGTATGGCTACACCTTC. Reference TRBV13 and TRBJ1-2 proteins supply the regions before and after the CDR3; the full variable domain is: AAGVIQSPRHLIKEKRETATLKCYPIPRHDTVYWYQQGPGQDPQFLISFYEKMQSDKGSIPDRFSAQQFSDYHSELNMSSLELGDSALYFCASSIPGYGYTFGSGTRLTVV.